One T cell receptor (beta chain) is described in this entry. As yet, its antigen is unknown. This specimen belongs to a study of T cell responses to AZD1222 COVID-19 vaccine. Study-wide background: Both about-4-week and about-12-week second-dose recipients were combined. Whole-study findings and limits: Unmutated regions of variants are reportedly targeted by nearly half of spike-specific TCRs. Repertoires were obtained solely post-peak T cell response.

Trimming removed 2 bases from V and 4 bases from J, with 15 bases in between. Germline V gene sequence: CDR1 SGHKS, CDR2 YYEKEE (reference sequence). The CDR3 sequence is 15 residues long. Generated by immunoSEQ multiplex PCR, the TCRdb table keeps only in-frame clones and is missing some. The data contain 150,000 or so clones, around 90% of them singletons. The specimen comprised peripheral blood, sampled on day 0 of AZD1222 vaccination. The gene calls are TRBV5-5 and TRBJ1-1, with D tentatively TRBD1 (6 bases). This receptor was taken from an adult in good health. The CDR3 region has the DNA TGTGCCAGCAGCTTTCTGGACAGTCTGGGCACTGAAGCTTTCTTT. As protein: CASSFLDSLGTEAFF.